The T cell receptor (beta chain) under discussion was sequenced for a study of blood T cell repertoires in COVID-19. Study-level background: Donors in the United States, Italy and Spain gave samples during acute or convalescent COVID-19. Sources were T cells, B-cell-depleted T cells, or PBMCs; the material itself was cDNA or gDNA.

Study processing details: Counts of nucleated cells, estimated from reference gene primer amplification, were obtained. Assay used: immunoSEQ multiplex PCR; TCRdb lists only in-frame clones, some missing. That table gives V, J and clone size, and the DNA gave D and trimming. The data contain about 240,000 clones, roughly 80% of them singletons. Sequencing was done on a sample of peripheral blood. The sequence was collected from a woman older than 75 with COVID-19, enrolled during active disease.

The CDR3 DNA follows: TGCGCCAGCAGCTTCCAGCGGGAGTTAACAGATACGCAGTATTTT. Protein sequence: CASSFQRELTDTQYF. This rearrangement joins TRBV5-1 to TRBJ2-3; 8 nucleotides agree with TRBD2. The V and J ends lost 2 bases and 3 bases, in that order; junction bases with no gene match: 5. Germline V gene data show CDR1 as SGHRS and CDR2 as YFSETQ. There are 15 residues in the CDR3. The whole variable domain, filled in from reference TRBV5-1 and TRBJ2-3, reads KAGVTQTPRYLIKTRGQQVTLSCSPISGHRSVSWYQQTPGQGLQFLFEYFSETQRNKGNFPGRFSGRQFSNSRSEMNVSTLELGDSALYLCASSFQRELTDTQYFGPGTRLTVL.